These 9 T cell receptor beta chains share one sample of origin, sequenced in a study of blood T cells in healthy people across ages (dated by TCRdb to between 2015 and 2017). Libraries came from 5' RACE. The sequencer listed for this sample is Illumina HiSeq 2500. A second PCR of about 6 to 11 cycles was performed with a sample-barcoded 5' primer and a J-beta primer mix. The public reads were reanalyzed by TCRdb: fastp trimming at Q25, MiXCR alignment, in-frame beta chains only. Rows merge per CDR3 protein into single entries with the most common DNA and genes. Recorded for this sample are 720,000 or so distinct CDR3 sequences; 40% to 45% of them occurred a single time. The top ten clonotypes cover about 30% of the sample. The material sequenced was blood. All receptors derive from a man older than 75 in good health.

The rearrangement links TRBV7-2 to TRBJ2-7; 8 positions agree with TRBD1. Germline loops: CDR1 SGHTA, CDR2 FQGNSA. J lost 6 bases, V lost 2 bases, and 9 bases had no gene match. This CDR3 region has 15 residues. The CDR3 sequence is CASSLSPTGGPEQYF. The CDR3 bases are TGTGCCAGCAGCTTATCCCCAACAGGGGGGCCCGAGCAGTACTTC.

This sequence joins TRBV25-1 and TRBJ2-3; D not resolved. Germline V gene sequence: CDR1 MGHDK, CDR2 SYGVNS. This CDR3 comprises 15 residues. V lost 8 bases and J 4 bases, leaving 19 bases between the germline ends. The CDR3 bases are TGTGCCAGCTCAGAAGATTCCATAAAACCAGATACGCAGTATTTT. Protein product: CASSEDSIKPDTQYF.

J is TRBJ2-1 and V is TRBV2; the match to TRBD2 covers 8 bases. The CDR3 has 13 amino acids. Germline lookup yields CDR1 SNHLY and CDR2 FYNNEI. V dropped 6 bases and J dropped 6; count of bases not matched to a gene: 4. The CDR3 spells CASRSSGPNEQFF. The CDR3, as DNA: TGTGCCAGCAGGTCTAGCGGGCCCAATGAGCAGTTCTTC.

This clonotype was observed a handful of times. V gene TRBV7-8 combines with J gene TRBJ2-5, with 12 positions matching TRBD2. Per the germline V gene, CDR1 is SGHVS and CDR2 is FQNEAQ. Germline trimming cut 1 base from V and 5 bases from J; bases unmatched to any gene: 8. CDR3 length equals 17 residues. The CDR3 is CASSLGLAGVGGETQYF. The CDR3 nucleotides are TGTGCCAGCAGCTTAGGACTAGCGGGAGTGGGGGGGGAGACCCAGTACTTC.

The V and J genes are TRBV28 and TRBJ1-2; D perhaps matches TRBD1 (6 bases). Germline V CDR1 and CDR2: MDHEN, SYDVKM. Deletions cut 8 bases from V and 2 bases from J, with 12 bases between. The CDR3 consists of 13 residues. Written as DNA, the CDR3 is TGTGCCAGCGGTTCCGGGACAAACTATGGCTACACCTTC. Protein product: CASGSGTNYGYTF.

This clonotype was seen only a few times. The chain has TRBV6-2 or TRBV6-3 and TRBJ2-7, with 8 bases identical to TRBD1. The trim removed 0 bases at V and 3 bases at J, leaving 10 bases unmatched. Germline loops: CDR1 MNHEY, CDR2 SVGEGT. The CDR3 has 17 residues. CDR3: CASSYSSTGESVYEQYF. For the CDR3, the DNA is TGTGCCAGCAGTTACTCATCGACAGGGGAATCCGTCTACGAGCAGTACTTC.

Notes on this clonotype: This may be a read error: a much more frequent sequence differs by one nucleotide. CDR3 residues: CANSLEGAGNQPQHF. As DNA, the CDR3 is TGCGCCAACAGCTTGGAAGGGGCGGGGAATCAGCCCCAGCATTTT. This chain joins TRBV5-1 and TRBJ1-5; D might be TRBD1 (5 bases). Germline V gene sequence: CDR1 SGHRS, CDR2 YFSETQ. The CDR3 spans 15 residues.

This clonotype has just a few counts. CDR3 nucleotides: TGTGCCAGCAGCTTAGCTATAGCGGATCAAGAGACCCAGTACTTC. Translating it yields CASSLAIADQETQYF. The chain employs TRBV7-2 and TRBJ2-5; tentative D call: TRBD2 (6 bases). There are 15 residues in the CDR3. The V end lost 0 bases, the J end lost 2 bases, and 10 bases lay between the germline ends. CDR1 SGHTA and CDR2 FQGNSA come from the germline V gene.

Concerning this clonotype: At one of its ends the junction is not consistent with the germline gene, which may arise from a read error. The chain uses TRBV6-5 and TRBJ2-5; D remains ambiguous. The germline V gene has CDR1 MNHEY and CDR2 SVGAGI. The CDR3 consists of 13 residues. The CDR3 sequence: CVSSFHTQETQYF. The CDR3, as DNA: TGTGTCAGCAGTTTTCACACCCAAGAGACCCAGTACTTC.